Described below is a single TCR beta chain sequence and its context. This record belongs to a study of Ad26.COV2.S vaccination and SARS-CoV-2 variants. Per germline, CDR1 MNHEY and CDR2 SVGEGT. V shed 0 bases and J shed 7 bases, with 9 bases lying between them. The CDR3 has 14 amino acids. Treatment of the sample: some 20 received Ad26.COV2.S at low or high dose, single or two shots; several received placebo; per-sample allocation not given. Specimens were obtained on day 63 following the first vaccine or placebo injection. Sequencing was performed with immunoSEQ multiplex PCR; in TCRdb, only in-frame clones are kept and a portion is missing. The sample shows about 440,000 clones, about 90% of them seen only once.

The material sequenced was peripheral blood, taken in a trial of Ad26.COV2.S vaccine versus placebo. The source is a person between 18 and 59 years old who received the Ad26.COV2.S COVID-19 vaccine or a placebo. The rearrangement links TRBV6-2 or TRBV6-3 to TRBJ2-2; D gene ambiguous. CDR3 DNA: TGTGCCAGCAGTTACTCGAGTCATCTCGGGGAGCTGTTTTTT. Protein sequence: CASSYSSHLGELFF.